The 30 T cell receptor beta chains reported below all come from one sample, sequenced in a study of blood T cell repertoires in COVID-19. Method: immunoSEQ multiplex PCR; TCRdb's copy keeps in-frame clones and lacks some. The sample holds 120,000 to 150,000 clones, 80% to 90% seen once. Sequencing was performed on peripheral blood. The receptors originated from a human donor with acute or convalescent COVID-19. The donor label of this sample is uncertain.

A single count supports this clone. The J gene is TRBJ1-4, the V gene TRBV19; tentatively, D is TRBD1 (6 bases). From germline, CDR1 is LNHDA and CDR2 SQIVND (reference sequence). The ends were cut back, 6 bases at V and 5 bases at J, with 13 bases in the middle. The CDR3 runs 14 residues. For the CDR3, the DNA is TGTGCCAGTAGACCCGGGACACAGAATGAAAAACTGTTTTTT. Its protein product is CASRPGTQNEKLFF.

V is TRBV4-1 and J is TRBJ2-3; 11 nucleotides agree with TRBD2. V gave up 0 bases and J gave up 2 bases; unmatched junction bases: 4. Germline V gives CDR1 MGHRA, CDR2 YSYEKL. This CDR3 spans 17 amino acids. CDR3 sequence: CASSQDSSGGSTDTQYF. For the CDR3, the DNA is TGCGCCAGCAGCCAAGATTCTAGCGGGGGGTCCACAGATACGCAGTATTTT.

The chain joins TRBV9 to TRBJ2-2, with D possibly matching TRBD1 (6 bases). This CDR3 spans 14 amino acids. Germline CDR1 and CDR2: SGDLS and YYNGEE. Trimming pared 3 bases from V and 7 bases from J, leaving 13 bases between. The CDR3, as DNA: TGTGCCAGCAGCGGGACAGTCTGGGACGGGGAGCTGTTTTTT. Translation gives CASSGTVWDGELFF.

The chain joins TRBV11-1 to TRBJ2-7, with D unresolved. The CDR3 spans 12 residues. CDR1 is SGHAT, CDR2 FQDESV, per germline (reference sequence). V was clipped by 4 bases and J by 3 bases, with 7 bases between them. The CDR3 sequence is CASSSTGYEQYF. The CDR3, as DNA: TGTGCCAGCAGCTCCACCGGCTACGAGCAGTACTTC.

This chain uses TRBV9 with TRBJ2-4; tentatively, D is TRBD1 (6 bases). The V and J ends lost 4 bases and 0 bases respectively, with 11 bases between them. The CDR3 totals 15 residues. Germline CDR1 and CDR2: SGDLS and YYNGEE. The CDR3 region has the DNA TGTGCCAGCAGCCCGGGGACATTAGCCAAAAACATTCAGTACTTC. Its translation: CASSPGTLAKNIQYF.

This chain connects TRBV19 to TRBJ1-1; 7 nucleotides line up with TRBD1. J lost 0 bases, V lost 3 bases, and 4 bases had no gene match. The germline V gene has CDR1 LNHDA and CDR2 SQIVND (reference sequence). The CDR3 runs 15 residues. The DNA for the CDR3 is TGTGCCAGTAGTATTGAAGGGACAGTGAACACTGAAGCTTTCTTT. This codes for CASSIEGTVNTEAFF. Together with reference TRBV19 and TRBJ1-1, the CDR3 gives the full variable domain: DGGITQSPKYLFRKEGQNVTLSCEQNLNHDAMYWYRQDPGQGLRLIYYSQIVNDFQKGDIAEGYSVSREKKESFPLTVTSAQKNPTAFYLCASSIEGTVNTEAFFGQGTRLTVV.

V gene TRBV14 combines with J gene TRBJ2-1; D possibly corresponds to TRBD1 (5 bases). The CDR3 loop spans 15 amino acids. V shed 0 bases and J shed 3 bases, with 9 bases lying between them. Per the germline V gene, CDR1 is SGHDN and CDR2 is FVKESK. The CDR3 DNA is TGTGCCAGCAGCCAAGAGGTAGGGGTCTACAATGAGCAGTTCTTC. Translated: CASSQEVGVYNEQFF.

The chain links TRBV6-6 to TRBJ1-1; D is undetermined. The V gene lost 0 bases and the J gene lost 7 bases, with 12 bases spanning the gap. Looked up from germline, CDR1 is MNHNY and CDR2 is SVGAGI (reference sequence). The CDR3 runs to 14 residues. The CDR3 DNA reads TGTGCCAGCAGTTACTCGGTGCAGATCCGTGAAGCTTTCTTT. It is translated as CASSYSVQIREAFF.

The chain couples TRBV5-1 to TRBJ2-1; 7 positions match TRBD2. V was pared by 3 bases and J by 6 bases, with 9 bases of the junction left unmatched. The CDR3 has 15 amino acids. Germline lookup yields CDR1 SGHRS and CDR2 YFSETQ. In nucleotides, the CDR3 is TGCGCCAGCAGCTCCACCGGGACTATCATCAATGAGCAGTTCTTC. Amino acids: CASSSTGTIINEQFF. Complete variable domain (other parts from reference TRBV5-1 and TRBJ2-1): KAGVTQTPRYLIKTRGQQVTLSCSPISGHRSVSWYQQTPGQGLQFLFEYFSETQRNKGNFPGRFSGRQFSNSRSEMNVSTLELGDSALYLCASSSTGTIINEQFFGPGTRLTVL.

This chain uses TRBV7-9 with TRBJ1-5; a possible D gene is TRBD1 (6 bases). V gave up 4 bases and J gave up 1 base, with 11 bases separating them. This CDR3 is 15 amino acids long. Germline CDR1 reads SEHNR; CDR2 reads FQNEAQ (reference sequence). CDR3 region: CASSSGGASNQPQHF. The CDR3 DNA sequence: TGTGCCAGCAGCTCGGGGGGCGCAAGCAATCAGCCCCAGCATTTT.

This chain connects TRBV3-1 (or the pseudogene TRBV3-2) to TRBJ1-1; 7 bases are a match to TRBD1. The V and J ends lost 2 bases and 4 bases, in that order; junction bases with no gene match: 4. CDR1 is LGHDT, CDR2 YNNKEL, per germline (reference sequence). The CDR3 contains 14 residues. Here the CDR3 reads CASSQTGVATEAFF. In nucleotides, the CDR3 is TGTGCCAGCAGCCAAACAGGGGTGGCCACTGAAGCTTTCTTT.

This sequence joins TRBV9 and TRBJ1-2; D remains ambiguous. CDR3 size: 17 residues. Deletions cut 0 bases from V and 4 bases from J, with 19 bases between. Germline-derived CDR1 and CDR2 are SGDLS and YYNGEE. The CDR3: CASSVDSLDSAPYGYTF. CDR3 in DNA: TGTGCCAGCAGCGTAGACTCCTTGGACTCGGCTCCCTATGGCTACACCTTC.

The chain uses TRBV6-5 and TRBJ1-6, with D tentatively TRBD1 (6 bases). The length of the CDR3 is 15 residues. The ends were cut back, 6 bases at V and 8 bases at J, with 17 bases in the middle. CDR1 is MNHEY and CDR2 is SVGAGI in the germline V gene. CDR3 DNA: TGTGCCAGCAGACGCGGGGGCCTAGGGGATTCACCCCTCCACTTT. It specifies CASRRGGLGDSPLHF.

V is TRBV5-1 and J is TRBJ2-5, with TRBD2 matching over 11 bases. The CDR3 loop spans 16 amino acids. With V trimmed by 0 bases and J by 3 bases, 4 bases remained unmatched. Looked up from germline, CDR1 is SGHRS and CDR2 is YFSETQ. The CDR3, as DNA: TGCGCCAGCAGCTTGGCCCCGACTAGCGGGGAAGAGACCCAGTACTTC. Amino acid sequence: CASSLAPTSGEETQYF.

CDR3 amino acids: CASSLHGQMNTEAFF. The DNA for the CDR3 is TGCGCCAGCAGCTTGCACGGACAGATGAACACTGAAGCTTTCTTT. The V call is TRBV5-1, the J call TRBJ1-1, with D possibly TRBD1 on 6 matching bases. Germline lookup yields CDR1 SGHRS and CDR2 YFSETQ. V was trimmed by 1 base and J by 0 bases, leaving 10 bases between them. CDR3 length: 15 amino acids.

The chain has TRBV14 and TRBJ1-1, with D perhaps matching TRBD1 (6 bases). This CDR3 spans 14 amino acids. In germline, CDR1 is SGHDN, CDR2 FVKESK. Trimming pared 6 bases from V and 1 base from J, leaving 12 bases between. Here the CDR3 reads CASRPQQGNTEAFF. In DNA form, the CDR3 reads TGTGCCAGCAGACCTCAACAGGGGAACACTGAAGCTTTCTTT.

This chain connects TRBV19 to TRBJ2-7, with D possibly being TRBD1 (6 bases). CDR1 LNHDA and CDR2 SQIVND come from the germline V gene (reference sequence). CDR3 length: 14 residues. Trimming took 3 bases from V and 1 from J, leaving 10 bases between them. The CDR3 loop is CASSMGTHSYEQYF. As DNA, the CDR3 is TGTGCCAGTAGTATGGGGACACATTCCTACGAGCAGTACTTC. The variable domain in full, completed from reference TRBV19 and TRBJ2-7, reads DGGITQSPKYLFRKEGQNVTLSCEQNLNHDAMYWYRQDPGQGLRLIYYSQIVNDFQKGDIAEGYSVSREKKESFPLTVTSAQKNPTAFYLCASSMGTHSYEQYFGPGTRLTVT.

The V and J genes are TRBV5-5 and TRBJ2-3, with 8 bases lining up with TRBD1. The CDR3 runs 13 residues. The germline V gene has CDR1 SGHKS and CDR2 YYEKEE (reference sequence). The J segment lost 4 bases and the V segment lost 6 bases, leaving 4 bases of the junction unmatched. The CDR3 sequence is CASTTGGPDTQYF. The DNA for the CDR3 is TGTGCCAGCACCACAGGGGGACCAGATACGCAGTATTTT.

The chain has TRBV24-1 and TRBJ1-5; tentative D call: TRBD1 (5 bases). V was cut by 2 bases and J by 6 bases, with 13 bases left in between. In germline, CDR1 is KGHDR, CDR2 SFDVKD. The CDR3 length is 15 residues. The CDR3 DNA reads TGTGCCACCAGTGATTCGGGAGGGACGGGTCAGCCCCAGCATTTT. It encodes CATSDSGGTGQPQHF.

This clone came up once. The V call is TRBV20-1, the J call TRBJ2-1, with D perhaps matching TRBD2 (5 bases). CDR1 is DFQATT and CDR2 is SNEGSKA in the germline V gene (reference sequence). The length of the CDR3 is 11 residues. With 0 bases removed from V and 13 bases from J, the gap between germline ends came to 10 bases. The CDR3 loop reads CSARDQAAQFF. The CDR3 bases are TGCAGTGCTAGAGATCAAGCGGCTCAGTTCTTC.

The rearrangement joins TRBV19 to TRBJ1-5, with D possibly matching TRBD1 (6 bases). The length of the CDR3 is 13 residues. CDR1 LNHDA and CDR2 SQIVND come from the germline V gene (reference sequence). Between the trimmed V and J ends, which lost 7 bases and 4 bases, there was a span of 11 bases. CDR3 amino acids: CASNDRRNQPQHF. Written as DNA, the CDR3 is TGTGCCAGTAATGACAGGCGGAATCAGCCCCAGCATTTT.

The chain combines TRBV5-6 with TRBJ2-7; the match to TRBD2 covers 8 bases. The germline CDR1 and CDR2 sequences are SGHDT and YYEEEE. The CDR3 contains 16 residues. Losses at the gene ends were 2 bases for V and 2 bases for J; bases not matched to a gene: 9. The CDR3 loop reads CASSFPPGGSPYEQYF. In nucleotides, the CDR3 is TGTGCCAGCAGCTTTCCCCCGGGGGGGTCCCCCTACGAGCAGTACTTC.

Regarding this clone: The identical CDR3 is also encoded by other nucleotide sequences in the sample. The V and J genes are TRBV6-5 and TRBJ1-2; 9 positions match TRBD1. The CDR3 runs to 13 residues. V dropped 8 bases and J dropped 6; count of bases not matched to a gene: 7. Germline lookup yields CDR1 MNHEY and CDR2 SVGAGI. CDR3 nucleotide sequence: TGTGCCAGCCGGGCGACAGGGGGAAATGGCTACACCTTC. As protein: CASRATGGNGYTF.

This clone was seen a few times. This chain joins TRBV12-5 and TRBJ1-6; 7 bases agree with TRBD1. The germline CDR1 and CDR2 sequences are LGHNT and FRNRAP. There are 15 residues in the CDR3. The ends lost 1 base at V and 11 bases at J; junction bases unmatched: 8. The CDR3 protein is CASGLDDRDGAPLHF. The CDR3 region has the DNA TGTGCTAGTGGTTTGGACGACAGGGACGGGGCACCCCTCCACTTT.

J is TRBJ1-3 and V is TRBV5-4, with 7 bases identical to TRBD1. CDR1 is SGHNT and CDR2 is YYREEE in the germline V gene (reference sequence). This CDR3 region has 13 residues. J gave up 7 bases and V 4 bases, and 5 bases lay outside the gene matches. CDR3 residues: CASSVTGVNTIYF. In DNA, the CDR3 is TGTGCCAGCAGCGTCACAGGGGTGAACACCATATATTTT. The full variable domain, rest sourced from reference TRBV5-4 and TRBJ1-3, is ETGVTQSPTHLIKTRGQQVTLRCSSQSGHNTVSWYQQALGQGPQFIFQYYREEENGRGNFPPRFSGLQFPNYSSELNVNALELDDSALYLCASSVTGVNTIYFGEGSWLTVV.

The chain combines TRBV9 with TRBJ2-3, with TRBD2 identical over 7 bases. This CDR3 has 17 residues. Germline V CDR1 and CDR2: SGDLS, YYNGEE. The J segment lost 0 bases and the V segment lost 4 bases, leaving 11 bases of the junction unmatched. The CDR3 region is CASSSSGLAVSTDTQYF. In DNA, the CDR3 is TGTGCCAGCAGCTCCTCCGGGCTAGCGGTTAGCACAGATACGCAGTATTTT.

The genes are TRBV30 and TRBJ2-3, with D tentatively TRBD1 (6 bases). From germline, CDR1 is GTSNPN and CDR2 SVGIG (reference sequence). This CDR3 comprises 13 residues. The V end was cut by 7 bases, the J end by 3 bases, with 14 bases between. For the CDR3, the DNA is TGTGCCTACACTACAGGGATAACAGATACGCAGTATTTT. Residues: CAYTTGITDTQYF. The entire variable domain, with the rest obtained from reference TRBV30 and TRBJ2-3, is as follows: SQTIHQWPATLVQPVGSPLSLECTVEGTSNPNLYWYRQAAGRGLQLLFYSVGIGQISSEVPQNLSASRPQDRQFILSSKKLLLSDSGFYLCAYTTGITDTQYFGPGTRLTVL.

The CDR3 loop is CASSLAAVAGGPRQETQYF. CDR3 coding DNA: TGCGCCAGCAGCTTGGCCGCGGTAGCGGGGGGGCCGCGGCAAGAGACCCAGTACTTC. V gene TRBV5-1 combines with J gene TRBJ2-5, with 11 positions matching TRBD2. This CDR3 is built from 19 residues. J was trimmed by 2 bases and V by 0 bases; bases with no gene match: 12. Germline lookup yields CDR1 SGHRS and CDR2 YFSETQ.

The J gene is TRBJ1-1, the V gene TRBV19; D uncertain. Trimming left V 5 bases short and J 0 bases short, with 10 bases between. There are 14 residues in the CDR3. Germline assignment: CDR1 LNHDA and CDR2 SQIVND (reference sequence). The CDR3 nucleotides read TGTGCCAGTAGTCCGAGCCTTATGAACACTGAAGCTTTCTTT. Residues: CASSPSLMNTEAFF.

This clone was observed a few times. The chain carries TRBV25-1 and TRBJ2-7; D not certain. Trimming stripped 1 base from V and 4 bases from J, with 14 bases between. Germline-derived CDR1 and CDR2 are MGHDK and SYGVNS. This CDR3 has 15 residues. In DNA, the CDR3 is TGTGCCAGCAGTGAATTAACGGCAGGTAGTTACGAGCAGTACTTC. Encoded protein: CASSELTAGSYEQYF.